Listed here are 29 T cell receptor beta chains from one sample, sequenced in a study of OX40 agonist ivuxolimab in advanced cancers. Here immunoSEQ multiplex PCR was the method, and the copy in TCRdb shows in-frame clones only, minus some. The sample lists roughly 80,000 clones; about four fifths were seen once. The specimen was CD4+ or CD8+ T cells sorted from blood, collected in a trial of the OX40 agonist ivuxolimab. These receptors were collected from an adult with an advanced solid tumor such as melanoma, head and neck, liver or kidney cancer.

The J gene is TRBJ2-1, the V gene TRBV5-4, with D hard to call. CDR3 length: 15 amino acids. Germline loops: CDR1 SGHNT, CDR2 YYREEE (reference sequence). The V gene lost 6 bases and the J gene lost 2 bases, with 15 bases spanning the gap. In DNA, the CDR3 is TGTGCCAGCACCTACTCGGGCGGAACCTACAATGAGCAGTTCTTC. It is translated as CASTYSGGTYNEQFF.

This sequence joins TRBV9 and TRBJ2-1; TRBD1 agrees at 9 bases. Per the germline V gene, CDR1 is SGDLS and CDR2 is YYNGEE. V lost 3 bases to trimming and J lost 11 bases; unmatched junction nucleotides: 12. This CDR3 comprises 15 residues. CDR3 region: CASSESLGGQGQQFF. The CDR3 region has the DNA TGTGCCAGCAGCGAGAGTTTGGGGGGACAGGGCCAGCAGTTCTTC.

The rearrangement joins TRBV5-5 to TRBJ1-5, with D possibly matching TRBD1 (5 bases). This CDR3 is 17 amino acids long. CDR1 SGHKS and CDR2 YYEKEE come from the germline V gene (reference sequence). The ends were cut back, 0 bases at V and 4 bases at J, with 17 bases in the middle. The CDR3 DNA is TGTGCCAGCAGCTTGGGAGGGGCCGGAGGGTGGAATCAGCCCCAGCATTTT. Translation gives CASSLGGAGGWNQPQHF.

The J gene is TRBJ1-3, the V gene TRBV7-8, with D uncertain. Germline V gives CDR1 SGHVS, CDR2 FQNEAQ. The CDR3 sequence is 14 residues long. Trimming took 5 bases from V and 2 from J, leaving 10 bases between them. The CDR3 sequence: CASSRIRAGNTIYF. DNA of the CDR3: TGTGCCAGCAGCCGCATTCGGGCTGGAAACACCATATATTTT.

The chain has TRBV10-3 and TRBJ2-7; D may correspond to TRBD1 or TRBD2 (5 bases each). There are 17 residues in the CDR3. Deletions cut 0 bases from V and 5 bases from J, with 20 bases between. Germline loops: CDR1 ENHRY, CDR2 SYGVKD. The CDR3: CAISESSIPRDGHEQYF. CDR3 sequence (DNA): TGTGCCATCAGTGAGTCGAGTATCCCGAGGGACGGGCACGAGCAGTACTTC.

This chain uses TRBV11-3 with TRBJ2-2; the D is unclear. V was clipped by 1 base and J by 3 bases, with 6 bases between them. CDR1 SGHNT and CDR2 YENEEA come from the germline V gene. CDR3 length: 14 residues. In DNA form, the CDR3 reads TGTGCCAGCAGCTTAGGCCTGTACACCGGGGAGCTGTTTTTT. As protein: CASSLGLYTGELFF. The full variable domain, with the rest looked up from reference TRBV11-3 and TRBJ2-2, is EAGVVQSPRYKIIEKKQPVAFWCNPISGHNTLYWYLQNLGQGPELLIRYENEEAVDDSQLPKDRFSAERLKGVDSTLKIQPAELGDSAVYLCASSLGLYTGELFFGEGSRLTVL.

This chain connects TRBV19 to TRBJ2-1; D call uncertain. Germline V gene lookup returns CDR1 LNHDA and CDR2 SQIVND (reference sequence). Trimming took off 8 bases at V and 1 base at J, with 15 bases between the two ends. The CDR3 consists of 15 residues. The CDR3 protein is CASRPVGPSYNEQFF. The DNA for the CDR3 is TGTGCCAGTCGACCCGTTGGTCCTTCCTACAATGAGCAGTTCTTC.

This chain connects TRBV2 to TRBJ2-7, with 7 nucleotides matching TRBD1. V lost 4 bases and J lost 4; bases outside the gene matches: 4. Germline loops: CDR1 SNHLY, CDR2 FYNNEI. The CDR3 covers 13 residues. DNA for the CDR3: TGTGCCAGCAGTGGGGACAGATTATACGAGCAGTACTTC. Protein product: CASSGDRLYEQYF.

The chain has TRBV5-1 and TRBJ2-5, with D perhaps TRBD2 (5 bases). The V end was cut by 4 bases, the J end by 4 bases, with 14 bases between. This CDR3 has 14 amino acids. CDR1 is SGHRS and CDR2 is YFSETQ in the germline V gene. In DNA form, the CDR3 reads TGCGCCAGCAGCCCGGGGAATTCTCGAGAGACCCAGTACTTC. Translating it yields CASSPGNSRETQYF.

V and J are TRBV5-1 and TRBJ1-4; D unresolved. Germline CDR1 and CDR2: SGHRS and YFSETQ. The CDR3 sequence is 14 residues long. The ends were cut back, 4 bases at V and 1 base at J, with 8 bases in the middle. CDR3 region: CASSTDGTNEKLFF. In DNA form, the CDR3 reads TGCGCCAGCAGCACCGACGGAACTAATGAAAAACTGTTTTTT.

This rearrangement joins TRBV2 to TRBJ1-5; the D is unclear. The germline CDR1 and CDR2 sequences are SNHLY and FYNNEI. This CDR3 region has 15 residues. The V end lost 0 bases, the J end lost 3 bases, and 9 bases lay between the germline ends. The CDR3, as DNA: TGTGCCAGCAGTGAAGCAGGTAGAAACAATCAGCCCCAGCATTTT. This encodes CASSEAGRNNQPQHF.

V is TRBV19 and J is TRBJ2-3; 14 bases match TRBD2. Germline V gives CDR1 LNHDA, CDR2 SQIVND (reference sequence). The CDR3 spans 15 residues. V shed 5 bases, J shed 6 bases, and the junction held 4 bases outside the gene matches. For the CDR3, the DNA is TGTGCCAGTAGTCCAGGGACTAGCGGGAGTGATACGCAGTATTTT. The encoded protein is CASSPGTSGSDTQYF. The entire variable domain, with the rest obtained from reference TRBV19 and TRBJ2-3, is as follows: DGGITQSPKYLFRKEGQNVTLSCEQNLNHDAMYWYRQDPGQGLRLIYYSQIVNDFQKGDIAEGYSVSREKKESFPLTVTSAQKNPTAFYLCASSPGTSGSDTQYFGPGTRLTVL.

The J gene is TRBJ1-2, the V gene TRBV7-2; TRBD1 agrees at 9 bases. The CDR3 loop spans 14 amino acids. CDR1 and CDR2 (germline): SGHTA, FQGNSA. V lost 5 bases, J lost 6 bases, and 7 bases stayed unmatched. CDR3 coding DNA: TGTGCCAGCAGCGCACAGGGGGCGCTGAATGGCTACACCTTC. Amino acid sequence: CASSAQGALNGYTF.

The V call is TRBV4-3, the J call TRBJ1-1, with D unclear. The V gene's germline CDR1 is LGHNA and CDR2 YSLEER. V lost 0 bases to trimming and J lost 9 bases, with 11 bases between them. This CDR3 contains 13 residues. CDR3 protein: CASSQDGRPKAFF. The CDR3 DNA sequence: TGCGCCAGCAGCCAAGATGGGCGGCCTAAAGCTTTCTTT.

The chain joins TRBV7-8 to TRBJ2-7; 9 positions match TRBD2. Germline V gene lookup returns CDR1 SGHVS and CDR2 FQNEAQ. CDR3 length equals 14 residues. V shed 2 bases and J 6 bases; nucleotides not matched to a gene: 5. CDR3 loop: CASSLFGREGEQYF. The CDR3 DNA reads as TGTGCCAGCAGCTTATTCGGGCGGGAGGGCGAGCAGTACTTC.

The chain links TRBV28 to TRBJ2-2; 7 bases line up with TRBD1. Germline loops: CDR1 MDHEN, CDR2 SYDVKM. The CDR3 is made up of 18 amino acids. Trimming at V came to 3 bases and at J to 3 bases, leaving 13 bases not matched to a gene. DNA of the CDR3: TGTGCCAGCAGTTTGCCCAAACCGGGACAGACACACACCGGGGAGCTGTTTTTT. Its protein is CASSLPKPGQTHTGELFF.

The V call is TRBV7-2, the J call TRBJ2-5; D tentatively fits TRBD1 or TRBD2 (6 bases each). The CDR3 has 16 amino acids. Per germline, CDR1 SGHTA and CDR2 FQGNSA. The ends were cut back, 5 bases at V and 0 bases at J, with 16 bases in the middle. The CDR3 protein is CASSGGPSSYQETQYF. The CDR3 bases are TGTGCCAGCAGCGGGGGGCCGTCCTCGTACCAAGAGACCCAGTACTTC.

The chain employs TRBV6-5 and TRBJ1-1; tentatively, D is TRBD1 (6 bases). Germline values: CDR1 MNHEY, CDR2 SVGAGI. Between the trimmed V and J ends, which lost 8 bases and 7 bases, there was a span of 23 bases. The CDR3 is made up of 15 amino acids. CDR3 protein: CASQIEGSRGGEAFF. CDR3 DNA: TGTGCCAGCCAAATCGAGGGTTCCAGGGGTGGTGAAGCTTTCTTT.

This chain uses TRBV5-6 with TRBJ2-7; a possible D gene is TRBD1 (5 bases). CDR3 size: 13 residues. V was cut by 4 bases and J by 4 bases, with 12 bases left in between. Per germline, CDR1 SGHDT and CDR2 YYEEEE. The CDR3 here is CASSTTETYEQYF. CDR3 DNA sequence: TGTGCCAGCAGCACGACAGAAACATACGAGCAGTACTTC.

The chain couples TRBV28 to TRBJ2-2; 8 positions match TRBD1. Germline CDR1 MDHEN, CDR2 SYDVKM. This CDR3 contains 16 residues. V was pared by 3 bases and J by 6 bases, with 9 bases of the junction left unmatched. DNA of the CDR3: TGTGCCAGCAGTTTTCAGGGGGCGCAGGGGGCCGGGGAGCTGTTTTTT. Protein sequence: CASSFQGAQGAGELFF.

This clone was seen a single time. V and J are TRBV9 and TRBJ2-1, with D unresolved. The CDR3 runs 15 residues. Germline V gives CDR1 SGDLS, CDR2 YYNGEE. Trimming removed 1 base from V and 8 bases from J, with 16 bases in between. The CDR3 sequence: CASSVMNSPLYEQFF. The DNA for the CDR3 is TGTGCCAGCAGCGTAATGAATAGCCCATTGTATGAGCAGTTCTTC.

The chain employs TRBV2 and TRBJ1-1; D not certain. V lost 5 bases and J lost 1, with 8 bases in between. CDR3 length: 13 amino acids. Germline CDR1 and CDR2: SNHLY and FYNNEI. CDR3 nucleotides: TGTGCCAGCAGTCTTTATACGAACACTGAAGCTTTCTTT. Amino acid sequence: CASSLYTNTEAFF.

The chain carries TRBV30 and TRBJ2-7, with D perhaps given as TRBD1 or TRBD2 (5 bases each). Germline assignment: CDR1 GTSNPN and CDR2 SVGIG (reference sequence). CDR3 size: 10 residues. CDR3 sequence (DNA): TGTGCGTCAGAGGGGTACGAGCAGTACTTC. The encoded protein is CASEGYEQYF.

This rearrangement joins TRBV6-1 to TRBJ2-2, with 7 nucleotides matching TRBD1. CDR1 is MNHNS, CDR2 SASEGT, per germline. Unmatched junction bases numbered 2, after V lost 4 bases and J lost 6 bases. CDR3 length: 13 amino acids. The DNA of the CDR3 is TGTGCCAGCAGTGGCCAGGGGGCCGGGGAGCTGTTTTTT. As protein: CASSGQGAGELFF.

This rearrangement joins TRBV6-5 to TRBJ1-1; 8 bases are a match to TRBD1. Trimming cost V 2 bases and J 3 bases; bases outside gene matches: 8. Germline V gene lookup returns CDR1 MNHEY and CDR2 SVGAGI. This CDR3 contains 16 residues. CDR3 DNA: TGTGCCAGCAGTTACGGGCAGGGGGCAGGCGACACTGAAGCTTTCTTT. It codes for CASSYGQGAGDTEAFF.

This clone appeared a few times. This rearrangement joins TRBV9 to TRBJ2-7, with 16 bases lining up with TRBD2. The CDR3 is 16 amino acids. Germline V gives CDR1 SGDLS, CDR2 YYNGEE. Trimming cost V 0 bases and J 6 bases; bases outside gene matches: 3. The CDR3 region is CASSVAGTSGRVEQYF. CDR3 nucleotide sequence: TGTGCCAGCAGCGTAGCCGGGACTAGCGGGAGGGTCGAGCAGTACTTC.

V usage is TRBV4-2 and J usage is TRBJ2-3, with 7 bases aligning to TRBD1. The V gene's germline CDR1 is LGHNA and CDR2 YNFKEQ. The length of the CDR3 is 15 residues. V was clipped by 0 bases and J by 0 bases; unmatched bases: 0. CDR3 amino acids: CASSQETGSTDTQYF. For the CDR3, the DNA is TGTGCCAGCAGCCAAGAGACAGGGAGCACAGATACGCAGTATTTT.

The V call is TRBV29-1, the J call TRBJ2-1; D gene unclear. CDR3 length: 13 residues. Germline-derived CDR1 and CDR2 are SQVTM and ANQGSEA. The V end was cut by 7 bases, the J end by 7 bases, with 17 bases between. CDR3 sequence reads: CSAAVGASNEQFF. Written as DNA, the CDR3 is TGCAGCGCTGCGGTAGGCGCTAGTAATGAGCAGTTCTTC.

This chain joins TRBV5-1 and TRBJ1-4; no firm D call. Germline V gene data show CDR1 as SGHRS and CDR2 as YFSETQ. Trimming cost V 1 base and J 4 bases, with 11 bases left between them. CDR3 size: 15 residues. CDR3 in DNA: TGCGCCAGCAGCTTGATGGACGGACTTAATGAAAAACTGTTTTTT. It encodes CASSLMDGLNEKLFF.